Described below is a single TCR beta chain sequence and its context. Its target is not known. The CDR3 spans 14 residues. Germline-derived CDR1 and CDR2 are MDHEN and SYDVKM. The V gene end was trimmed by 6 bases and the J gene end by 5 bases; junction bases not matched to a gene: 4. This record comes from a study of shared clonotypes between healthy human individuals. Study conclusions and caveats: The researchers took only blood, and tissue repertoires probably look different.

Method: immunoSEQ multiplex PCR; TCRdb's copy keeps in-frame clones and lacks some. Among about 1 million clones, roughly 70% were seen once, and the ten largest hold around 1.4%. The sequenced sample was memory CD4+ T cells sorted from blood. Subset defined: CD45RA-negative fraction. The sequence came from a man aged 18 to 29 in good health. The gene calls are TRBV28 and TRBJ2-2; 9 bases fit TRBD1. The CDR3 protein is CASRRDRVTGELFF. The CDR3 DNA reads as TGTGCCAGCAGGCGGGACAGGGTGACCGGGGAGCTGTTTTTT.